The 19 T cell receptor beta chains in this list originate from one sample, sequenced in a study of cytomegalovirus exposure and HLA in healthy donors. Both 60 Vbeta primers and 13 Jbeta primers went into the PCR. Some clones are missing from TCRdb's copy, which holds only in-frame ones; the method was immunoSEQ multiplex PCR. Of approximately 80,000 clones in the sample, roughly two thirds are singletons; the top ten hold roughly 15%. Specimen: PBMCs. The receptors stem from a woman aged 40 to 49 in good health and CMV-seropositive.

This clone showed up just once. V is TRBV19 and J is TRBJ2-5, with D perhaps matching TRBD2 (7 bases). Germline assignment: CDR1 LNHDA and CDR2 SQIVND (reference sequence). The V and J ends lost 6 bases and 5 bases respectively, with 16 bases between them. The length of the CDR3 is 14 residues. CDR3 nucleotide sequence: TGTGCCAGTAGGGGGGGGCACTTTGTGGAGACCCAGTACTTC. Translated, it gives CASRGGHFVETQYF.

A word on this clone: One base separates it from a far larger clone, so it is likely a read error. The chain links TRBV4-1 to TRBJ1-5, with a possible D match to TRBD1 (5 bases). This CDR3 spans 17 amino acids. CDR1 is MGHRA, CDR2 YSYEKL, per germline. The CDR3 nucleotides read TGCGTCAGCAGCCGCGGGATTGACGGGGGTAGCAATCAGCCCCAGCATTTT. This gives the protein CVSSRGIDGGSNQPQHF.

The chain joins TRBV27 to TRBJ2-6; D not resolved. V was pared by 7 bases and J by 2 bases, with 6 bases between. The CDR3 spans 13 residues. Germline CDR1 MNHEY, CDR2 SMNVEV (reference sequence). The CDR3 reads CASISAGANVLTF. The CDR3 nucleotides are TGTGCCAGCATATCAGCTGGGGCCAACGTCCTGACTTTC.

V is TRBV6-1 and J is TRBJ1-2; TRBD1 might be the D (5 bases). V lost 6 bases to trimming and J lost 4 bases, with 15 bases between them. The V gene's germline CDR1 is MNHNS and CDR2 SASEGT. CDR3 length equals 14 residues. Here the CDR3 DNA reads TGTGCCAGCAGGCCCGGGGGGACCCCCTATGGCTACACCTTC. Its protein product is CASRPGGTPYGYTF.

V is TRBV6-5 and J is TRBJ1-1; tentative D call: TRBD1 (6 bases). The CDR3 is made up of 13 amino acids. Between the trimmed V and J ends, which lost 2 bases and 5 bases, there was a span of 9 bases. CDR1 is MNHEY and CDR2 is SVGAGI in the germline V gene. The CDR3 nucleotides read TGTGCCAGCAGTTACCGAACAGGGACTGAAGCTTTCTTT. Its translation: CASSYRTGTEAFF.

The sample holds a few counts of this clone. The CDR3 end shows no conserved phenylalanine or tryptophan, and so a read error is likely. The DNA is omitted, as the CDR3 cannot be located on it reliably, and the CDR3 follows TCRdb's listing. The chain uses TRBV6-4 and TRBJ1-2; TRBD1 is taken as the D call from the table, unchecked against the DNA. The CDR3 length equals 15 residues, ends included. Germline lookup yields CDR1 MRHNA and CDR2 SNTAGT. CDR3 sequence: CASSDTPQGVAGYTV.

The J gene is TRBJ2-7, the V gene TRBV5-5, with D perhaps TRBD2 (7 bases). In germline, CDR1 is SGHKS, CDR2 YYEKEE (reference sequence). This CDR3 region has 16 residues. Trimming cost V 8 bases and J 2 bases, with 23 bases left between them. CDR3 amino acids: CARQGTRRGQTYEQYF. The DNA for the CDR3 is TGTGCCAGACAAGGGACCCGGCGGGGGCAGACCTACGAGCAGTACTTC. Looking up the rest from reference TRBV5-5 and TRBJ2-7 gives the full variable domain: DAGVTQSPTHLIKTRGQQVTLRCSPISGHKSVSWYQQVLGQGPQFIFQYYEKEERGRGNFPDRFSARQFPNYSSELNVNALLLGDSALYLCARQGTRRGQTYEQYFGPGTRLTVT.

The V call is TRBV7-9, the J call TRBJ2-3, with TRBD2 identical over 8 bases. Germline CDR1 is SEHNR and CDR2 is FQNEAQ (reference sequence). There are 17 residues in the CDR3. V was pared by 5 bases and J by 3 bases, with 13 bases of the junction left unmatched. The CDR3 protein is CASSLSNPGGMTDTQYF. DNA of the CDR3: TGTGCCAGCAGCCTCTCCAACCCGGGAGGGATGACAGATACGCAGTATTTT.

The chain couples TRBV5-6 to TRBJ2-1; 10 nucleotides match TRBD2. V trimming: 5 bases; J trimming: 10 bases; junction bases outside the gene matches: 12. This CDR3 spans 15 amino acids. Germline CDR1 reads SGHDT; CDR2 reads YYEEEE. In nucleotides, the CDR3 is TGTGCCAGCAGTAGGAGACTAGCGGGCGCTCGAGAGCAGTTCTTC. Residues: CASSRRLAGAREQFF.

The J gene is TRBJ2-5, the V gene TRBV27; 7 positions agree with TRBD1. The CDR3 sequence is 14 residues long. Trimming at V came to 5 bases and at J to 6 bases, leaving 9 bases not matched to a gene. Germline assignment: CDR1 MNHEY and CDR2 SMNVEV (reference sequence). Written as DNA, the CDR3 is TGTGCCAGCAGTCTCGACAGGGCTGGGCAGACCCAGTACTTC. It encodes CASSLDRAGQTQYF.

This clone was seen only a few times. The CDR3 loop reads CASSQPRGNQYF. CDR3 in DNA: TGTGCCAGCAGCCAGCCCAGGGGGAACCAGTACTTC. This sequence joins TRBV28 and TRBJ2-7, with 7 bases matching TRBD1. After removal of 6 bases from V and 10 bases from J, the junction contained 9 bases not matched to a gene. The CDR3 has 12 amino acids. The germline V gene has CDR1 MDHEN and CDR2 SYDVKM. Based on the CDR3 plus reference TRBV28 and TRBJ2-7, the full variable domain is DVKVTQSSRYLVKRTGEKVFLECVQDMDHENMFWYRQDPGLGLRLIYFSYDVKMKEKGDIPEGYSVSREKKERFSLILESASTNQTSMYLCASSQPRGNQYFGPGTRLTVT.

This clone was seen just once. The V and J genes are TRBV29-1 and TRBJ2-4, with 9 bases identical to TRBD1. V shed 6 bases and J 8 bases; nucleotides not matched to a gene: 2. The CDR3 is 11 amino acids. CDR1 and CDR2 from the germline V gene are SQVTM and ANQGSEA. CDR3 in amino acids: CSVRTGDIQYF. As DNA, the CDR3 is TGCAGCGTAAGGACAGGGGACATTCAGTACTTC.

V and J are TRBV28 and TRBJ1-4, with TRBD1 matching over 9 bases. Germline CDR1 and CDR2: MDHEN and SYDVKM. The CDR3 contains 15 residues. V shed 7 bases and J 7 bases; nucleotides not matched to a gene: 10. This chain's CDR3 is CASTLPGQGSEKLFF. As DNA, the CDR3 is TGTGCCAGCACTCTACCGGGACAGGGAAGTGAAAAACTGTTTTTT.

This clone showed up just a few times. The CDR3 loop is CASSFRVNTEAFF. The DNA for the CDR3 is TGTGCCAGCAGCTTCCGGGTGAACACTGAAGCTTTCTTT. This chain links TRBV5-6 with TRBJ1-1; unclear D gene. Germline lookup yields CDR1 SGHDT and CDR2 YYEEEE. V was shortened by 2 bases and J by 0 bases, with 5 bases between the two germline ends. The CDR3 contains 13 residues.

In this sample, this clone turned up once. V and J are TRBV21-1 and TRBJ2-7; the D segment call TRBD1 is taken from the table without a DNA check. TRBV21-1 is a listed pseudogene. This CDR3 has 15 amino acids. This CDR3 reads CASSKATGGVYEQYF. The DNA of the CDR3 is TGTGCCAGCAGCAAAGCAACAGGTGGGGTCTACGAGCAGTACTTC.

The genes are TRBV27 and TRBJ2-1; TRBD1 aligns across 7 bases. Germline CDR1 MNHEY, CDR2 SMNVEV (reference sequence). The trim removed 10 bases at V and 7 bases at J, leaving 7 bases unmatched. The length of the CDR3 is 12 residues. The CDR3 DNA sequence: TGTGCCACACAGGGGATCAATAATGAGCAGTTCTTC. Encoded protein: CATQGINNEQFF.

The rearrangement links TRBV7-9 to TRBJ2-2, with D possibly being TRBD1 (6 bases). V was shortened by 4 bases and J by 1 base, with 10 bases between the two germline ends. This CDR3 is 15 amino acids long. Germline CDR1 SEHNR, CDR2 FQNEAQ (reference sequence). Written as DNA, the CDR3 is TGTGCCAGCAGCTCCCCACAGGGGAACACCGGGGAGCTGTTTTTT. Its protein product is CASSSPQGNTGELFF.

This chain joins TRBV29-1 and TRBJ2-5; 9 bases are shared with TRBD1. The J call is doubtful: the DNA matches TRBJ2-7 better. This CDR3 is 12 amino acids long. Germline loops: CDR1 SQVTM, CDR2 ANQGSEA. The CDR3 nucleotides are TGCAGCGTGGGACAGGGTTGGTACGAGCAGTACTTC. It specifies CSVGQGWYEQYF.

The chain has TRBV25-1 and TRBJ2-2; TRBD1 agrees at 9 bases. Per the germline V gene, CDR1 is MGHDK and CDR2 is SYGVNS. The CDR3 runs 14 residues. The trim removed 6 bases at V and 1 base at J, leaving 0 bases unmatched. The CDR3 loop is CASRGQGNTGELFF. The DNA for the CDR3 is TGTGCCAGCAGGGGACAGGGGAACACCGGGGAGCTGTTTTTT.